A selection of T cell receptor beta chains follows, all from one sample in a study of control samples from healthy donors and cancer patients. Sequencing was performed with immunoSEQ multiplex PCR; in TCRdb, only in-frame clones are kept and a portion is missing. The sample has around 84,000 clones; approximately 82% are singletons. The sample taken for sequencing was PBMCs. The receptors come from a man aged 60 to 75 with head and neck cancer. Both conserved end residues are trimmed from each CDR3. The order of the fields is V gene, D gene, J gene, CDR3 length, CDR3 protein. D genes are given only for firm matches.

v_call: TRBV5-1
d_call: TRBD1
j_call: TRBJ1-1
cdr3_length: 13
cdr3_aa: ASSPRDRMNTEAF

v_call: TRBV12-5
d_call: TRBD1
j_call: TRBJ1-5
cdr3_length: 17
cdr3_aa: ASGLVGTGLLYSNQPQH

v_call: TRBV7-9
d_call: TRBD1
j_call: TRBJ2-7
cdr3_length: 11
cdr3_aa: ASIQGASHEQY

v_call: TRBV6-5
d_call: TRBD2
j_call: TRBJ2-1
cdr3_length: 13
cdr3_aa: ASSSRTSGSGEQF

v_call: TRBV5-1
d_call: NA
j_call: TRBJ2-3
cdr3_length: 11
cdr3_aa: ASSASWGDTQY

v_call: TRBV29-1
d_call: TRBD2
j_call: TRBJ2-3
cdr3_length: 12
cdr3_aa: SDGLAGVTDTQY

v_call: TRBV12-5
d_call: NA
j_call: TRBJ1-1
cdr3_length: 13
cdr3_aa: ASGYEGADGTEAF

v_call: TRBV7-9
d_call: NA
j_call: TRBJ1-1
cdr3_length: 13
cdr3_aa: ASSSRTTMGTEAF

v_call: TRBV11-3
d_call: NA
j_call: TRBJ2-3
cdr3_length: 12
cdr3_aa: ASSLAPGADTQY

v_call: TRBV7-9
d_call: NA
j_call: TRBJ1-1
cdr3_length: 10
cdr3_aa: ASSPLPGEAF

v_call: TRBV6-5
d_call: TRBD1
j_call: TRBJ2-4
cdr3_length: 13
cdr3_aa: ASRTMDREEGIQY

v_call: TRBV6-5
d_call: NA
j_call: TRBJ2-5
cdr3_length: 12
cdr3_aa: ASTTLTGKETQY

v_call: TRBV30
d_call: NA
j_call: TRBJ2-2
cdr3_length: 16
cdr3_aa: ASTGGRRALTNTGELF

v_call: TRBV5-1
d_call: NA
j_call: TRBJ2-2
cdr3_length: 13
cdr3_aa: ASSPSGKDTGELF

v_call: TRBV6-4
d_call: TRBD1
j_call: TRBJ2-1
cdr3_length: 14
cdr3_aa: ASSDWDRGLYNEQF

v_call: TRBV5-4
d_call: NA
j_call: TRBJ2-2
cdr3_length: 12
cdr3_aa: ASSPRPGGGELF

v_call: TRBV30
d_call: NA
j_call: TRBJ2-7
cdr3_length: 11
cdr3_aa: AWSEQLNYEQY

v_call: TRBV2
d_call: NA
j_call: TRBJ1-5
cdr3_length: 10
cdr3_aa: AILGGCQPQH

v_call: TRBV12-3/TRBV12-4
d_call: NA
j_call: TRBJ1-1
cdr3_length: 11
cdr3_aa: ASSPGARREAF

v_call: TRBV28
d_call: NA
j_call: TRBJ2-2
cdr3_length: 12
cdr3_aa: ASSPYPAAGELF

v_call: TRBV7-2
d_call: NA
j_call: TRBJ1-4
cdr3_length: 13
cdr3_aa: ASSQDRGINEKLF

v_call: TRBV29-1
d_call: TRBD1
j_call: TRBJ1-2
cdr3_length: 14
cdr3_aa: SVEGEGAIFNYGYT

v_call: TRBV5-4
d_call: TRBD2
j_call: TRBJ2-1
cdr3_length: 14
cdr3_aa: ASTAGGGASYNEQF

v_call: TRBV7-9
d_call: TRBD2
j_call: TRBJ2-1
cdr3_length: 13
cdr3_aa: ASSLMGTSSAEQF

v_call: TRBV12-5
d_call: NA
j_call: TRBJ1-6
cdr3_length: 11
cdr3_aa: ASGSQGNSPLH

v_call: TRBV5-1
d_call: TRBD2
j_call: TRBJ2-1
cdr3_length: 15
cdr3_aa: ASSRRTSGPSYNEQF

v_call: TRBV7-2
d_call: NA
j_call: TRBJ1-5
cdr3_length: 11
cdr3_aa: ASSFLINQPQH

v_call: TRBV19
d_call: NA
j_call: TRBJ2-1
cdr3_length: 11
cdr3_aa: ATRLEWGNEQF

v_call: TRBV3-1/TRBV3-2
d_call: NA
j_call: TRBJ2-7
cdr3_length: 12
cdr3_aa: ASSPSWQTYEQY

v_call: TRBV19
d_call: TRBD1
j_call: TRBJ1-5
cdr3_length: 14
cdr3_aa: ASSMRGTGYRQPQH

v_call: TRBV15
d_call: TRBD2
j_call: TRBJ2-7
cdr3_length: 14
cdr3_aa: ATSREVGGLSYEQY

v_call: TRBV18
d_call: TRBD1
j_call: TRBJ1-2
cdr3_length: 14
cdr3_aa: ASSPAGTGYNYGYT

v_call: TRBV3-1/TRBV3-2
d_call: NA
j_call: TRBJ1-5
cdr3_length: 14
cdr3_aa: ASSQGLNRVSQPQH

v_call: TRBV11-2
d_call: TRBD2
j_call: TRBJ2-5
cdr3_length: 12
cdr3_aa: ASNKLARGETQY

v_call: TRBV6-5
d_call: NA
j_call: TRBJ2-5
cdr3_length: 12
cdr3_aa: ASSLTSLGETQY

v_call: TRBV5-1
d_call: NA
j_call: TRBJ2-7
cdr3_length: 10
cdr3_aa: ASRGGGMVQY

v_call: TRBV5-1
d_call: NA
j_call: TRBJ1-2
cdr3_length: 11
cdr3_aa: ASSLVAAGGYT

v_call: TRBV10-3
d_call: NA
j_call: TRBJ1-5
cdr3_length: 12
cdr3_aa: AISGTWGDQPQH

v_call: TRBV28
d_call: NA
j_call: TRBJ1-4
cdr3_length: 14
cdr3_aa: ASSSWTVATNEKLF

v_call: TRBV2
d_call: TRBD2
j_call: TRBJ2-1
cdr3_length: 16
cdr3_aa: AARGRLTSGSSYNEQF

v_call: TRBV30
d_call: NA
j_call: TRBJ1-6
cdr3_length: 9
cdr3_aa: AWSENSPLH

v_call: TRBV29-1
d_call: NA
j_call: TRBJ1-3
cdr3_length: 12
cdr3_aa: SALWTPSGNTIY

v_call: TRBV4-1
d_call: TRBD1
j_call: TRBJ1-4
cdr3_length: 15
cdr3_aa: ASSQFNRGGNNEKLF

v_call: TRBV30
d_call: NA
j_call: TRBJ1-6
cdr3_length: 15
cdr3_aa: AWSPGQGRIFRSPLH